The clone carrying this TCR beta chain was seen at least ten times. The record originates from a study of response to subunit inactivated influenza vaccine. V lost 2 bases and J lost 2; bases outside the gene matches: 12. Germline-derived CDR1 and CDR2 are SEHNR and FQNEAQ (reference sequence). The CDR3 has 17 amino acids. MiXCR was run by TCRdb on the RT-PCR reads, yielding one entry per CDR3 protein. This table holds roughly 550,000 distinct CDR3 sequences, roughly 25% found once. The sample also formed part of further work on T cells expressing NK-cell markers. That study adds: The authors generated TCR beta cDNA through 5'RACE template switching with UMIs. Sorted CD3+CD56+NKG2C+, CD3+CD56+NKG2C- and CD3+CD56-NKG2C+ T-cell subsets were beta-chain profiled. Among the eight sequenced donors, seven tested HCMV-seropositive and one tested seronegative. Leadership of the CD3+CD56-NKG2C+ fraction also belonged to these clonotypes in several donors.

Here the sequenced sample was CD4+ T cells sorted from PBMCs, taken 11 to 12 days after vaccination. The chain has TRBV7-9 and TRBJ2-7; 7 positions agree with TRBD1. The TCR comes from a man in his fifties or sixties who received an inactivated influenza vaccine. CDR3 protein: CASSLRDSAPRTYEQYF. DNA for the CDR3: TGTGCCAGCAGCTTAAGGGACAGCGCACCACGGACCTACGAGCAGTACTTC.